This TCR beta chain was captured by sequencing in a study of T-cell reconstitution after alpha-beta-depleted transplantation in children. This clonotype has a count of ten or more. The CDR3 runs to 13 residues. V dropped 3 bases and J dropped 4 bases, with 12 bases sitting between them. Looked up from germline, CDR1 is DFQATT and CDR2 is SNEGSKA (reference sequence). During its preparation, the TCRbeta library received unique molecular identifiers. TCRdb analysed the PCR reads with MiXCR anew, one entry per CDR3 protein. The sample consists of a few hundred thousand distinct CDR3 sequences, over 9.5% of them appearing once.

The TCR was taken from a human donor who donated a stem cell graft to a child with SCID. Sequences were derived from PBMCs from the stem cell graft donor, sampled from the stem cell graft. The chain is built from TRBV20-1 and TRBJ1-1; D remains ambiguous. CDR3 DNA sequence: TGCAGTGCTAGCCCCACGGCCCTCACTGAAGCTTTCTTT. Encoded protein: CSASPTALTEAFF.